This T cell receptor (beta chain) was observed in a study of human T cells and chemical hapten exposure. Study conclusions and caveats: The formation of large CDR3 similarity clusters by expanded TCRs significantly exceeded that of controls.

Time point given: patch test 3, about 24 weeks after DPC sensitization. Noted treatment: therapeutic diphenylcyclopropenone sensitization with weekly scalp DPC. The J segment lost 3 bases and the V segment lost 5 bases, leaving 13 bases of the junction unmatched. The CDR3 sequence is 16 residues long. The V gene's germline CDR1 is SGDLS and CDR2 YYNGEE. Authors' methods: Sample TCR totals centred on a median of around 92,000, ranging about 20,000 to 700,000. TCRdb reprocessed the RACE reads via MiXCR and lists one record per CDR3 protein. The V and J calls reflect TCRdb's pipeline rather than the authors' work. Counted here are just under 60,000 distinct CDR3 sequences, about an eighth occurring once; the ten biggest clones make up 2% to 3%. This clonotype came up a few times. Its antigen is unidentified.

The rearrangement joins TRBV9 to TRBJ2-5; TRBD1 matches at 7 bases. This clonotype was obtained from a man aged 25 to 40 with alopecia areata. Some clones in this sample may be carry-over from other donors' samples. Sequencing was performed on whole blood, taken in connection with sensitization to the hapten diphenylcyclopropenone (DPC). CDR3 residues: CASSLGPSGTEETQYF. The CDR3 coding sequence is TGTGCCAGCAGTCTCGGGCCCTCAGGGACAGAAGAGACCCAGTACTTC.